One and the same sample provided the 18 T cell receptor beta chains below, sequenced in a study of neoadjuvant anti-PD-1 for oral cavity cancer. Clones were sequenced by immunoSEQ multiplex PCR, and TCRdb holds only the in-frame ones, with some missing. The table includes about 15,000 clones, around 70% detected once. Here the sequenced sample was PBMCs, taken before nivolumab (anti-PD-1) treatment. All receptors come from a person between 35 and 79 years old with oral cavity squamous cell carcinoma.

This clone has just a few counts. The chain joins TRBV7-6 to TRBJ1-1; D unresolved. This CDR3 spans 12 amino acids. The ends were cut back, 1 base at V and 6 bases at J, with 6 bases in the middle. Looked up from germline, CDR1 is SGHVS and CDR2 is FNYEAQ. The CDR3 DNA follows: TGTGCCAGCAGCTTAGGGGGTTCTGAAGCTTTCTTT. It codes for CASSLGGSEAFF.

The rearrangement joins TRBV18 to TRBJ2-7; a weak D match, TRBD1 (5 bases). The CDR3 has 15 amino acids. Germline CDR1 reads KGHSH; CDR2 reads LQKENI. The V gene lost 4 bases and the J gene lost 1 base, with 14 bases spanning the gap. In DNA, the CDR3 is TGTGCCAGCTCACGGGTGCCGGACAAGTCCTACGAGCAGTACTTC. As protein: CASSRVPDKSYEQYF.

This clone was seen a few times. V usage is TRBV11-2 and J usage is TRBJ2-5; D is uncertain. The CDR3 has 15 amino acids. The germline V gene encodes CDR1 SGHAT and CDR2 FQNNGV. V was pared by 5 bases and J by 0 bases, with 13 bases between. The CDR3 region has the DNA TGTGCCAGCAGCCCTCTACTTAGGGACCAAGAGACCCAGTACTTC. Translating gives CASSPLLRDQETQYF.

The J gene is TRBJ2-3, the V gene TRBV20-1; D gene unclear. The CDR3 spans 11 residues. V was clipped by 3 bases and J by 7 bases, with 8 bases between them. Germline CDR1 is DFQATT and CDR2 is SNEGSKA (reference sequence). The CDR3 reads CSASGPYTQYF. The CDR3 coding sequence is TGCAGTGCTAGCGGTCCGTATACGCAGTATTTT.

The chain joins TRBV6-1 to TRBJ2-1; 8 bases are shared with TRBD2. CDR1 and CDR2 (germline): MNHNS, SASEGT. This CDR3 is 15 amino acids long. Trimming removed 4 bases from V and 4 bases from J; junction bases left unmatched: 6. CDR3 residues: CASSGGSGEYNEQFF. The CDR3 coding sequence is TGTGCCAGCAGTGGGGGTAGCGGGGAATACAATGAGCAGTTCTTC.

This chain uses TRBV5-1 with TRBJ2-5; 9 bases align to TRBD2. V gave up 6 bases and J gave up 4 bases; unmatched junction bases: 13. This CDR3 contains 16 residues. Germline CDR1 SGHRS, CDR2 YFSETQ. The CDR3 nucleotides read TGCGCCAGCACCCCGGGTAGCGGGAGTTACGGAGAGACCCAGTACTTC. Its protein is CASTPGSGSYGETQYF.

This clone was seen once. V gene TRBV7-2 combines with J gene TRBJ2-6; D possibly corresponds to TRBD2 (5 bases). V was shortened by 4 bases and J by 1 base, with 14 bases between the two germline ends. This CDR3 region has 17 residues. The germline V gene encodes CDR1 SGHTA and CDR2 FQGNSA. The chain's CDR3 is CASSSRRGLSGANVLTF. CDR3 DNA: TGTGCCAGCAGCTCACGCCGTGGACTTTCTGGGGCCAACGTCCTGACTTTC.

The V and J genes are TRBV5-6 and TRBJ2-5; D may be TRBD2 (6 bases). The CDR3 contains 14 residues. Between the trimmed V and J ends, which lost 4 bases and 3 bases, there was a span of 13 bases. The germline gives CDR1 SGHDT, CDR2 YYEEEE. The CDR3 loop is CASSRSGAKETQYF. The CDR3 region has the DNA TGTGCCAGCAGCAGGTCGGGAGCAAAAGAGACCCAGTACTTC.

The rearrangement joins TRBV9 to TRBJ2-2, with unresolved D. Germline V lookup: CDR1 SGDLS, CDR2 YYNGEE. This CDR3 has 12 amino acids. V dropped 1 base and J dropped 7 bases, with 5 bases sitting between them. In nucleotides, the CDR3 is TGTGCCAGCAGCGTACTTGACGGGGAGCTGTTTTTT. Its translation is CASSVLDGELFF.

This clone was seen a single time. The V gene is TRBV7-8, the J gene TRBJ1-5, with D possibly TRBD1 on 5 matching bases. The length of the CDR3 is 19 residues. CDR1 and CDR2 (germline): SGHVS, FQNEAQ. Trimming pared 3 bases from V and 3 bases from J, leaving 24 bases between. CDR3 sequence (DNA): TGTGCCAGCAGCTTCACCCCCAGGACGGCAAGGGGTATCAATCAGCCCCAGCATTTT. This codes for CASSFTPRTARGINQPQHF.

The CDR3 loop is CASSKGLRETQYF. As DNA, the CDR3 is TGTGCCAGTAGTAAGGGGCTCAGGGAGACCCAGTACTTC. The rearrangement joins TRBV19 to TRBJ2-5, with D perhaps matching TRBD1 (5 bases). CDR1 and CDR2 (germline): LNHDA, SQIVND (reference sequence). V was shortened by 4 bases and J by 5 bases, with 11 bases between the two germline ends. This CDR3 contains 13 residues.

The chain carries TRBV28 and TRBJ1-2; TRBD1 aligns across 7 bases. The CDR3 sequence is 13 residues long. Germline CDR1 and CDR2: MDHEN and SYDVKM. After removal of 5 bases from V and 4 bases from J, the junction contained 4 bases not matched to a gene. CDR3 nucleotide sequence: TGTGCCAGCAGTCCAGGGGGGCCCTATGGCTACACCTTC. Encoded protein: CASSPGGPYGYTF.

The chain recombines TRBV27 with TRBJ2-1; D unresolved. Germline V gene lookup returns CDR1 MNHEY and CDR2 SMNVEV (reference sequence). Trimming cost V 2 bases and J 1 base, with 12 bases left between them. The CDR3 has 16 amino acids. For the CDR3, the DNA is TGTGCCAGCAGTTTAACAAGTAGATGGTCCTACAATGAGCAGTTCTTC. Translation gives CASSLTSRWSYNEQFF.

This chain uses TRBV30 with TRBJ1-4; D gene unclear. The germline gives CDR1 GTSNPN, CDR2 SVGIG (reference sequence). Trimming cost V 1 base and J 8 bases, with 17 bases left between them. The CDR3 extends over 15 amino acids. DNA for the CDR3: TGTGCCTGGAGTGGGATGACATCTTTGGTCGAAAAACTGTTTTTT. Residues: CAWSGMTSLVEKLFF.

The gene calls are TRBV5-4 and TRBJ2-1, with 8 bases aligning to TRBD2. In germline, CDR1 is SGHNT, CDR2 YYREEE (reference sequence). The CDR3 extends over 15 amino acids. V dropped 1 base and J dropped 6; count of bases not matched to a gene: 6. CDR3 protein: CASSLISGIPNEQFF. Written as DNA, the CDR3 is TGTGCCAGCAGCTTGATTAGCGGGATCCCCAATGAGCAGTTCTTC.

The genes are TRBV11-2 and TRBJ2-7, with TRBD1 matching 10 bases. From germline, CDR1 is SGHAT and CDR2 FQNNGV. Unmatched junction bases numbered 5, after V lost 5 bases and J lost 13 bases. CDR3 length equals 11 residues. CDR3 nucleotides: TGTGCCAGCAGCACCGGGACAGGGGACTACTTC. It is translated as CASSTGTGDYF.

The CDR3 DNA reads as TGTGCCATCAGTGAGTCGACTTGGGAGCAGTACTTC. Translating gives CAISESTWEQYF. The chain combines TRBV10-3 with TRBJ2-7; D is ambiguous. V lost 0 bases and J 7 bases, leaving 7 bases between the germline ends. Germline V lookup: CDR1 ENHRY, CDR2 SYGVKD. This CDR3 contains 12 residues.

The V gene is TRBV2, the J gene TRBJ1-6; possibly TRBD1 for D (6 bases). There are 14 residues in the CDR3. The V gene's germline CDR1 is SNHLY and CDR2 FYNNEI. Trimming removed 6 bases from V and 9 bases from J, with 15 bases in between. For the CDR3, the DNA is TGTGCCAGCAGCCAAACAGGGATCTTTTCACCCCTCCACTTT. Amino acid sequence: CASSQTGIFSPLHF.